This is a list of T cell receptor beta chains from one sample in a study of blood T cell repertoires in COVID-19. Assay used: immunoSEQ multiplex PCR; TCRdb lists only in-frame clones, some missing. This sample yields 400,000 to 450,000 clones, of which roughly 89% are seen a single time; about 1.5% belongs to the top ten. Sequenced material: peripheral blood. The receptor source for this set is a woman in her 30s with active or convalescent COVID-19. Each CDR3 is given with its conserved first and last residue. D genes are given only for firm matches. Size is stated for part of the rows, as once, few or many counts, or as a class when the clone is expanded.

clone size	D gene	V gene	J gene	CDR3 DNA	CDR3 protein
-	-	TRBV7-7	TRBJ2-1	TGTGCCAGCAGCAACGGGCCTTTAGCGGAGCAGTTCTTC	CASSNGPLAEQFF
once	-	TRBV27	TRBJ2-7	TGTGCCAGCAGGCCATCGGACAGCTACGAGCAGTACTTC	CASRPSDSYEQYF
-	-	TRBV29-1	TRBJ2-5	TGCAGCGGGGCTCGGGCGGGCTCTTACGGAGAGACCCAGTACTTC	CSGARAGSYGETQYF
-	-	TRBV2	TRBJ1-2	TGTGCCAGCGGGGGGGGGATCTATGGCTACACCTTC	CASGGGIYGYTF
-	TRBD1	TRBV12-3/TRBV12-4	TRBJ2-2	TGTGCCAGCATTCAGGGGGCCTCCGGGGAGCTGTTTTTT	CASIQGASGELFF
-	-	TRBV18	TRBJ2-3	TGTGCCAGCTCACCAAGTTTAGCTAGCACAGATACGCAGTATTTT	CASSPSLASTDTQYF
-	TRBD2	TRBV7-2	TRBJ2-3	TGTGCCAGCAGCTTAAGCGGGGGGGCCCCAGATACGCAGTATTTT	CASSLSGGAPDTQYF
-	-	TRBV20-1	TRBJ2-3	TGCAGTGCTAGGGAGGTAGATACGCAGTATTTT	CSAREVDTQYF
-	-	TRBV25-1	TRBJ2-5	TGTGCCAGCAGTGAAGTCCCCAAAGAGACCCAGTACTTC	CASSEVPKETQYF
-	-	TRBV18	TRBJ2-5	TGTGCATCCGGGGCAGGGGCTGAAGAGACCCAGTACTTC	CASGAGAEETQYF
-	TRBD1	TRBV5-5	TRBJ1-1	TGTGCCAGCAGCCGTACAGGGGTCTTGAACACTGAAGCTTTCTTT	CASSRTGVLNTEAFF
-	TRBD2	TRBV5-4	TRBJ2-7	TGTGCCAGCAGCTTGGGAGGGACTAGCCGTCTCGAGCAGTACTTC	CASSLGGTSRLEQYF
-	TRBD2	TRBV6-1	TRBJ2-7	TGTGCCAGCAGTGGAGCGACTAGCGGTACCCACGAGCAGTACTTC	CASSGATSGTHEQYF
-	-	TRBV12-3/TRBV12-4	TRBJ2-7	TGTGCCAGCAGTTCGTCCTACGAGCAGTACTTC	CASSSSYEQYF
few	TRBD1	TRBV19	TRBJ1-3	TGTGCCAGTAGTATGCGGACAGGATTCTCTGGAAACACCATATATTTT	CASSMRTGFSGNTIYF
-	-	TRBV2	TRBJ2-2	TGTGCCTTCCCACAGGGGAGGTTCGACACCGGGGAGCTGTTTTTT	CAFPQGRFDTGELFF
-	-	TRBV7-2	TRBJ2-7	TGTGCCAGCAGCCCCAGTTGGGGGCGGCAGGGCGAGCAGTACTTC	CASSPSWGRQGEQYF
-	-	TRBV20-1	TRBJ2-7	TGCAGTGCTCCCCGGGTCGACGAGCAGTACTTC	CSAPRVDEQYF
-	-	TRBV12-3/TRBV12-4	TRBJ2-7	TGTGCCAGCAGTCCGGACAGTACCTACGAGCAGTACTTC	CASSPDSTYEQYF
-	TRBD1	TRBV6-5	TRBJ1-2	TGTGCCAGCAGACCACAGGGGGTGCATGGCTACACCTTC	CASRPQGVHGYTF
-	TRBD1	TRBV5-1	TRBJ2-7	TGCGCCAGCAGCTTGGGTGGGACAGGGGCCTACGAGCAGTACTTC	CASSLGGTGAYEQYF
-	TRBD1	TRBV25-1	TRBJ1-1	TGTGCCAGCAGTGAGGGACAGGGTCATTCGAACACTGAAGCTTTCTTT	CASSEGQGHSNTEAFF
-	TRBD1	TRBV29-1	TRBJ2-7	TGCAGCGTTGACGGGACAGGGGACGAGCAGTACTTC	CSVDGTGDEQYF
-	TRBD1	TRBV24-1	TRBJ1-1	TGTGCCACCAGTGACCTGGGACAGGGTGAAACTGAAGCTTTCTTT	CATSDLGQGETEAFF
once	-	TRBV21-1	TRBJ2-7	TGTGCCAGCAGCAGGAATAGCGGGAGGACCTACGAGCAGTACTTC	CASSRNSGRTYEQYF
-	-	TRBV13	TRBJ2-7	TGTGCCAGCAGCTTAGGCCTATCCTACGAGCAGTACTTC	CASSLGLSYEQYF
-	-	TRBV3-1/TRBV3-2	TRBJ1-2	TGTGCCAGCAGCCAAGAATACAGCCCCTCCTATGGCTACACCTTC	CASSQEYSPSYGYTF
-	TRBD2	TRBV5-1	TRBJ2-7	TGCGCCAGCAGCTTGGAGTTCCTAGCGGGGGGAGGCGAGCAGTACTTC	CASSLEFLAGGGEQYF
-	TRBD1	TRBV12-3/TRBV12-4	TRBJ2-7	TGTGCCAGCGGAACAGGGGGCCGGGGCGAGCAGTACTTC	CASGTGGRGEQYF
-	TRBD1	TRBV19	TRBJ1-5	TGTGCCAGTAGTATGTTTGGACAGGGGGCTGGGCAGCCCCAGCATTTT	CASSMFGQGAGQPQHF